These 4 T cell receptor beta chains were all obtained from the same sample, sequenced in a study of blood T cells in healthy people across ages. Using a J-beta primer mix together with a sample-barcoded 5' primer, a second PCR was run for roughly 6 to 11 cycles. A single record per CDR3 protein comes from TCRdb applying MiXCR to the 5' RACE reads. In the table there are hundreds of thousands of distinct CDR3 sequences, roughly three fifths of which are singletons. The sequencing input was blood. All receptors come from a man aged 35 to 55 in good health.

This clonotype was counted a single time. V is TRBV27 and J is TRBJ1-2; D is undetermined. Trimming removed 5 bases at V and 7 bases at J, with 17 bases between. The CDR3 is 14 residues long. Looked up from germline, CDR1 is MNHEY and CDR2 is SMNVEV (reference sequence). The CDR3 reads CASSLRINLGGYTF. As DNA, the CDR3 is TGTGCCAGCAGTCTGCGGATCAACCTGGGTGGCTACACCTTC.

This clonotype was seen a few times. V and J are TRBV7-2 and TRBJ1-4, with TRBD1 identical over 7 bases. V lost 7 bases, J lost 6 bases, and 8 bases stayed unmatched. The CDR3 has 14 amino acids. Germline V lookup: CDR1 SGHTA, CDR2 FQGNSA. This CDR3 is CASTSRQGDEKLFF. CDR3 sequence (DNA): TGTGCCAGCACCTCCCGACAGGGCGATGAAAAACTGTTTTTT.

CDR3 DNA: TGTGCCAGCAGTGCCATGGAAGGGAGGGAGGATACGCAGTATTTT. It encodes CASSAMEGREDTQYF. The rearrangement links TRBV28 to TRBJ2-3; TRBD2 matches at 7 bases. This CDR3 is built from 15 residues. V was pared by 5 bases and J by 6 bases, with 11 bases of the junction left unmatched. Germline V lookup: CDR1 MDHEN, CDR2 SYDVKM. Variable domain in full (rest from reference TRBV28 and TRBJ2-3): DVKVTQSSRYLVKRTGEKVFLECVQDMDHENMFWYRQDPGLGLRLIYFSYDVKMKEKGDIPEGYSVSREKKERFSLILESASTNQTSMYLCASSAMEGREDTQYFGPGTRLTVL.

This clonotype has just a few counts. The chain carries TRBV12-3 or TRBV12-4 and TRBJ2-5; 8 bases line up with TRBD2. Losses at the gene ends were 1 base for V and 5 bases for J; bases not matched to a gene: 6. CDR3 length equals 15 residues. CDR3 nucleotides: TGTGCCAGCAGTTTAGATCCGGAGCGGGGGGAGACCCAGTACTTC. Protein sequence: CASSLDPERGETQYF.